This entry lists 10 T cell receptor beta chains sequenced from one sample in a study of T cells after yellow fever vaccination. TCRdb called the 5' RACE reads again in MiXCR, with one record for every CDR3 protein. The top ten clones hold roughly 3.1% of a sample with hundreds of thousands of distinct CDR3 sequences, around 13% of them seen once. The sample was CD4+ T cells sorted from PBMCs, taken 15 days after the yellow fever booster vaccination. These receptors came from a man younger than 30 who received the YFV17D yellow fever vaccine.

This clonotype was recorded a few times. The V and J genes are TRBV27 and TRBJ1-6; 8 nucleotides match TRBD1. The CDR3 sequence is 16 residues long. V trimming: 2 bases; J trimming: 9 bases; junction bases outside the gene matches: 9. The germline CDR1 and CDR2 sequences are MNHEY and SMNVEV (reference sequence). The CDR3 bases are TGTGCCAGCAGTTTAGGGTACAGGGGGGATAGTTCACCCCTCCACTTT. This translates into CASSLGYRGDSSPLHF.

This clonotype occurred many times. The genes are TRBV5-6 and TRBJ2-5; 10 nucleotides align to TRBD2. Germline V gene sequence: CDR1 SGHDT, CDR2 YYEEEE. Germline trimming cut 2 bases from V and 5 bases from J; bases unmatched to any gene: 12. This CDR3 comprises 17 residues. CDR3 loop: CASSLFGAGGRPETQYF. The DNA of the CDR3 is TGTGCCAGCAGCTTATTCGGAGCGGGGGGGCGCCCGGAGACCCAGTACTTC.

This clonotype was seen a handful of times. The chain joins TRBV7-3 to TRBJ2-5, with 8 bases matching TRBD1. The V and J ends lost 5 bases and 5 bases, in that order; junction bases with no gene match: 13. The CDR3 sequence is 16 residues long. The germline V gene encodes CDR1 SGHTA and CDR2 FQGTGA. CDR3: CASSRQGAGPGETQYF. The CDR3 coding sequence is TGTGCCAGCAGCCGTCAGGGGGCCGGACCGGGGGAGACCCAGTACTTC.

At least ten counts were recorded for this clonotype. The chain employs TRBV12-3 or TRBV12-4 and TRBJ2-5; possible D gene TRBD2, 6 bases. This CDR3 spans 14 amino acids. V gave up 4 bases and J gave up 10 bases, with 19 bases separating them. This CDR3 reads CASSSTGLPQVQYF. The CDR3, as DNA: TGTGCCAGCAGTTCCACGGGACTCCCCCAGGTCCAGTACTTC.

This clonotype was detected only a few times. The rearrangement joins TRBV5-6 to TRBJ1-1; 10 bases are a match to TRBD1. CDR1 and CDR2 from the germline V gene are SGHDT and YYEEEE. The length of the CDR3 is 13 residues. The trim removed 4 bases at V and 11 bases at J, leaving 8 bases unmatched. CDR3 nucleotide sequence: TGTGCCAGCAGCATCCACCGGACAGGGGGGGCTTTCTTT. The encoded protein is CASSIHRTGGAFF.

This chain joins TRBV20-1 and TRBJ2-1; 8 nucleotides match TRBD2. V shed 7 bases, J shed 9 bases, and the junction held 14 bases outside the gene matches. CDR3 size: 14 residues. Looked up from germline, CDR1 is DFQATT and CDR2 is SNEGSKA (reference sequence). The CDR3 spells CSVTAGGRFGEQFF. DNA of the CDR3: TGCAGTGTCACGGCGGGGGGCCGGTTCGGTGAGCAGTTCTTC.

The chain has TRBV11-2 and TRBJ2-5; 10 bases align to TRBD1. This CDR3 is built from 15 residues. V trimming: 2 bases; J trimming: 5 bases; junction bases outside the gene matches: 5. CDR1 and CDR2 from the germline V gene are SGHAT and FQNNGV. The CDR3 coding sequence is TGTGCCAGCAGCTTACTGACAGGGGGCTTTGAGACCCAGTACTTC. This gives the protein CASSLLTGGFETQYF.

The genes are TRBV5-1 and TRBJ2-7, with D possibly TRBD1 on 7 matching bases. V lost 0 bases and J 9 bases, leaving 16 bases between the germline ends. CDR3 length: 14 amino acids. Per germline, CDR1 SGHRS and CDR2 YFSETQ. CDR3 DNA: TGCGCCAGCAGCTTGGGTTCGGAGGGGGCGAGGCAGTACGTC. Its translation: CASSLGSEGARQYV.

The chain employs TRBV4-2 and TRBJ1-1; TRBD1 matches 7 bases. The CDR3 is made up of 16 amino acids. V lost 0 bases to trimming and J lost 7 bases; unmatched junction nucleotides: 11. The germline gives CDR1 LGHNA, CDR2 YNFKEQ. CDR3 sequence reads: CASSQDLWFRDSEAFF. CDR3 nucleotide sequence: TGTGCCAGCAGCCAAGATTTGTGGTTTCGGGACAGTGAAGCTTTCTTT.

This clonotype showed up just a few times. The genes are TRBV11-2 and TRBJ1-2, with a possible D match to TRBD1 (5 bases). Trimming shortened V by 4 bases and J by 0 bases, and 21 bases separated the two germline ends. CDR1 and CDR2 from the germline V gene are SGHAT and FQNNGV. The CDR3 spans 18 residues. Here the CDR3 reads CASSSPDRSRSPNYGYTF. CDR3 nucleotide sequence: TGTGCCAGCAGCTCTCCCGACAGATCTCGAAGCCCTAACTATGGCTACACCTTC.